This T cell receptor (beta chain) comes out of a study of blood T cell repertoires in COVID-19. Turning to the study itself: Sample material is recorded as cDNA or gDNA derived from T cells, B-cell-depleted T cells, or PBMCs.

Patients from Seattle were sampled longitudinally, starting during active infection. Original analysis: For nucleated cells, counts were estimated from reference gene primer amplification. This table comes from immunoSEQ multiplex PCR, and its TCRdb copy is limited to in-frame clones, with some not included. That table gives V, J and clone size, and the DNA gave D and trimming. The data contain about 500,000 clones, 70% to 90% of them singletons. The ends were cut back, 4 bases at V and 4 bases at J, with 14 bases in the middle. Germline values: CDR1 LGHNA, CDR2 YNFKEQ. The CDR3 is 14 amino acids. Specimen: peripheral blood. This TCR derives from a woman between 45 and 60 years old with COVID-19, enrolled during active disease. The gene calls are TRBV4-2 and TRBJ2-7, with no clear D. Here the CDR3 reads CASSPTGSSYEQYF. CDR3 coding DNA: TGTGCCAGCAGCCCCACCGGGTCTTCGTACGAGCAGTACTTC.